A selection of T cell receptor beta chains follows, all from one sample in a study of cytomegalovirus exposure and HLA in healthy donors. TCRdb's table, derived via immunoSEQ multiplex PCR, lists solely in-frame clones and lacks some. The profile shows about 160,000 clones, roughly 72% of them singletons. Sequences were obtained from PBMCs. The receptors come from a woman between 40 and 55 years old in good health and CMV-seronegative. The CDR3 runs from the conserved cysteine through the conserved F or W. The order of the fields is J gene, V gene, clone size, D gene, CDR3 protein, CDR3 DNA. The D gene is left open where the match is weak. Expanded clones get a size class; other rows say once, few or many, or leave the size out.

j_call: TRBJ2-4
v_call: TRBV6-5
clone_size: -
d_call: -
cdr3_aa: CASSPDTYAKNIQYF
cdr3_nt: TGTGCCAGCAGTCCTGACACCTATGCCAAAAACATTCAGTACTTC

j_call: TRBJ1-2
v_call: TRBV2
clone_size: -
d_call: TRBD1
cdr3_aa: CASSEVGQTYGYTF
cdr3_nt: TGTGCCAGCAGTGAGGTGGGACAGACCTATGGCTACACCTTC

j_call: TRBJ1-2
v_call: TRBV18
clone_size: -
d_call: -
cdr3_aa: CASSPPNRAKGGYTF
cdr3_nt: TGTGCCAGCTCACCACCGAACAGGGCCAAGGGTGGCTACACCTTC

j_call: TRBJ1-1
v_call: TRBV30
clone_size: few
d_call: -
cdr3_aa: CAWSSPDRNTEAFF
cdr3_nt: TGTGCCTGGAGTTCTCCGGACAGGAACACTGAAGCTTTCTTT

j_call: TRBJ2-5
v_call: TRBV6-5
clone_size: -
d_call: TRBD1
cdr3_aa: CASSYSTGLWETQYF
cdr3_nt: TGTGCCAGCAGTTACTCGACAGGGTTGTGGGAGACCCAGTACTTC

j_call: TRBJ1-2
v_call: TRBV28
clone_size: -
d_call: TRBD1
cdr3_aa: CASSSGTAYGYTF
cdr3_nt: TGTGCCAGCAGTTCCGGGACAGCCTATGGCTACACCTTC

j_call: TRBJ1-2
v_call: TRBV5-6
clone_size: -
d_call: -
cdr3_aa: CASSLAGIEQYYGYTF
cdr3_nt: TGTGCCAGCAGCTTGGCCGGAATTGAACAGTACTATGGCTACACCTTC

j_call: TRBJ1-5
v_call: TRBV18
clone_size: few
d_call: TRBD1
cdr3_aa: CASSLGQGSQPQHF
cdr3_nt: TGTGCCAGCTCACTCGGACAGGGAAGTCAGCCCCAGCATTTT

j_call: TRBJ2-5
v_call: TRBV30
clone_size: -
d_call: TRBD2
cdr3_aa: CAWIPAAGGETQYF
cdr3_nt: TGTGCCTGGATTCCCGCCGCGGGGGGAGAGACCCAGTACTTC

j_call: TRBJ2-2
v_call: TRBV30
clone_size: once
d_call: -
cdr3_aa: CAGRDTGELFF
cdr3_nt: TGTGCCGGCAGGGACACCGGGGAGCTGTTTTTT

j_call: TRBJ2-7
v_call: TRBV5-1
clone_size: once
d_call: -
cdr3_aa: CASSLPRQVSVDEQYF
cdr3_nt: TGCGCCAGCAGCTTGCCCCGACAGGTCAGCGTTGACGAGCAGTACTTC

j_call: TRBJ2-2
v_call: TRBV11-2
clone_size: -
d_call: -
cdr3_aa: CASSLREPNTGELFF
cdr3_nt: TGTGCCAGCAGCTTACGGGAGCCGAACACCGGGGAGCTGTTTTTT

j_call: TRBJ1-2
v_call: TRBV5-8
clone_size: -
d_call: TRBD1
cdr3_aa: CASSLTGGGGYTF
cdr3_nt: TGTGCCAGCAGCTTGACAGGGGGCGGTGGCTACACCTTC

j_call: TRBJ2-7
v_call: TRBV11-3
clone_size: once
d_call: -
cdr3_aa: CASSLSTGEQYF
cdr3_nt: TGTGCCAGCAGCTTATCTACGGGAGAGCAGTACTTC

j_call: TRBJ2-3
v_call: TRBV9
clone_size: -
d_call: TRBD1
cdr3_aa: CASSSYQGATDTQYF
cdr3_nt: TGTGCCAGCAGCTCCTACCAGGGGGCCACAGATACGCAGTATTTT

j_call: TRBJ2-2
v_call: TRBV5-1
clone_size: -
d_call: -
cdr3_aa: CASTTNSGAGELFF
cdr3_nt: TGCGCCAGCACCACAAATAGCGGTGCCGGGGAGCTGTTTTTT

j_call: TRBJ2-7
v_call: TRBV19
clone_size: once
d_call: TRBD1
cdr3_aa: CASSITGQVLGEQYF
cdr3_nt: TGTGCCAGTAGTATAACGGGACAGGTCCTTGGGGAGCAGTACTTC

j_call: TRBJ1-2
v_call: TRBV15
clone_size: -
d_call: TRBD1
cdr3_aa: CATSRLTGQDGGYTF
cdr3_nt: TGTGCCACCAGCAGACTTACGGGACAGGATGGTGGCTACACCTTC

j_call: TRBJ2-7
v_call: TRBV6-5
clone_size: -
d_call: -
cdr3_aa: CASSMMRGATYEQYF
cdr3_nt: TGTGCCAGTTCAATGATGCGGGGAGCTACCTACGAGCAGTACTTC

j_call: TRBJ2-1
v_call: TRBV6-5
clone_size: -
d_call: TRBD2
cdr3_aa: CASSRPGLGVEQFF
cdr3_nt: TGTGCCAGCAGTAGACCGGGACTAGGTGTTGAGCAGTTCTTC

j_call: TRBJ1-2
v_call: TRBV28
clone_size: few
d_call: -
cdr3_aa: CASSLNREGYGYTF
cdr3_nt: TGTGCCAGCAGCTTGAACAGGGAGGGATATGGCTACACCTTC

j_call: TRBJ1-1
v_call: TRBV7-9
clone_size: -
d_call: TRBD1
cdr3_aa: CASNPGQDYTEAFF
cdr3_nt: TGTGCCAGCAATCCGGGACAGGACTATACTGAAGCTTTCTTT

j_call: TRBJ2-1
v_call: TRBV5-1
clone_size: -
d_call: TRBD2
cdr3_aa: CASSLAVAFSGRGNEQFF
cdr3_nt: TGCGCCAGCAGCTTGGCCGTAGCATTTAGCGGGAGAGGCAATGAGCAGTTCTTC

j_call: TRBJ2-1
v_call: TRBV7-8
clone_size: few
d_call: TRBD1
cdr3_aa: CASMWQGAGNEQFF
cdr3_nt: TGTGCCAGCATGTGGCAGGGGGCGGGCAATGAGCAGTTCTTC

j_call: TRBJ2-2
v_call: TRBV5-8
clone_size: -
d_call: -
cdr3_aa: CASSFEIGHTGELFF
cdr3_nt: TGTGCCAGCAGCTTCGAAATTGGGCACACCGGGGAGCTGTTTTTT

j_call: TRBJ1-3
v_call: TRBV5-1
clone_size: -
d_call: TRBD1
cdr3_aa: CASSPDREGNTIYF
cdr3_nt: TGCGCCAGCAGCCCGGACAGGGAAGGAAACACCATATATTTT

j_call: TRBJ2-3
v_call: TRBV20-1
clone_size: -
d_call: TRBD2
cdr3_aa: CSAFGRDTQYF
cdr3_nt: TGCAGTGCCTTCGGGAGGGATACGCAGTATTTT

j_call: TRBJ2-3
v_call: TRBV11-1
clone_size: -
d_call: -
cdr3_aa: CASSPSRVSDTQYF
cdr3_nt: TGTGCCAGCAGCCCATCCCGGGTATCAGATACGCAGTATTTT

j_call: TRBJ1-5
v_call: TRBV2
clone_size: few
d_call: TRBD1
cdr3_aa: CASSEGGTAYNQPQHF
cdr3_nt: TGTGCCAGCAGTGAAGGGGGGACAGCCTACAATCAGCCCCAGCATTTT

j_call: TRBJ2-2
v_call: TRBV29-1
clone_size: -
d_call: -
cdr3_aa: CSVEGPPGTGELFF
cdr3_nt: TGCAGCGTTGAGGGCCCCCCGGGGACCGGGGAGCTGTTTTTT

j_call: TRBJ2-2
v_call: TRBV6-5
clone_size: -
d_call: -
cdr3_aa: CASSSPGTGELFF
cdr3_nt: TGTGCCAGCAGCTCCCCCGGCACCGGGGAGCTGTTTTTT

j_call: TRBJ2-3
v_call: TRBV6-5
clone_size: -
d_call: TRBD2
cdr3_aa: CASSSNSGRQYF
cdr3_nt: TGTGCCAGCAGTTCAAATAGCGGGAGGCAGTATTTT

j_call: TRBJ2-2
v_call: TRBV5-1
clone_size: -
d_call: -
cdr3_aa: CASSLVNGELFF
cdr3_nt: TGCGCCAGCAGCTTGGTTAACGGGGAGCTGTTTTTT

j_call: TRBJ1-2
v_call: TRBV27
clone_size: -
d_call: -
cdr3_aa: CASSPGLISYGYTF
cdr3_nt: TGTGCCAGCAGCCCAGGGTTGATCAGCTATGGCTACACCTTC

j_call: TRBJ1-5
v_call: TRBV28
clone_size: -
d_call: -
cdr3_aa: CASSLNRAQNQPQHF
cdr3_nt: TGTGCCAGCAGTTTAAACAGGGCCCAAAATCAGCCCCAGCATTTT

j_call: TRBJ2-1
v_call: TRBV19
clone_size: -
d_call: -
cdr3_aa: CASGLARYNEQFF
cdr3_nt: TGTGCCAGTGGGTTAGCGAGATACAATGAGCAGTTCTTC

j_call: TRBJ1-4
v_call: TRBV5-1
clone_size: -
d_call: -
cdr3_aa: CASSFTFEGANEKLFF
cdr3_nt: TGCGCCAGCAGCTTTACCTTTGAGGGGGCTAATGAAAAACTGTTTTTT

j_call: TRBJ1-2
v_call: TRBV2
clone_size: few
d_call: TRBD1
cdr3_aa: CASRVQGAVRGYTF
cdr3_nt: TGTGCCAGCAGGGTACAGGGGGCGGTGCGAGGCTACACCTTC

j_call: TRBJ1-3
v_call: TRBV30
clone_size: -
d_call: -
cdr3_aa: CAWSLGAAGNTIYF
cdr3_nt: TGTGCCTGGAGTCTAGGGGCCGCTGGAAACACCATATATTTT

j_call: TRBJ2-1
v_call: TRBV6-5
clone_size: -
d_call: TRBD2
cdr3_aa: CASRRPGLAKSLWFF
cdr3_nt: TGTGCCAGCAGGAGACCTGGACTAGCAAAAAGTCTATGGTTCTTC

j_call: TRBJ2-5
v_call: TRBV18
clone_size: -
d_call: TRBD2
cdr3_aa: CASSPSAGKFRETQYF
cdr3_nt: TGTGCCAGCTCACCCTCAGCGGGAAAGTTTCGAGAGACCCAGTACTTC

j_call: TRBJ1-5
v_call: TRBV28
clone_size: -
d_call: -
cdr3_aa: CASSFLEQGGSSNQPQHF
cdr3_nt: TGTGCCAGCAGTTTCCTTGAACAGGGTGGAAGTAGCAATCAGCCCCAGCATTTT

j_call: TRBJ1-4
v_call: TRBV7-9
clone_size: -
d_call: -
cdr3_aa: CASSAGNGINEKLFF
cdr3_nt: TGTGCCAGCAGCGCAGGCAACGGAATTAATGAAAAACTGTTTTTT

j_call: TRBJ1-1
v_call: TRBV9
clone_size: -
d_call: TRBD1
cdr3_aa: CASSPRTGAGTEAFF
cdr3_nt: TGTGCCAGCAGCCCCCGGACAGGGGCGGGCACTGAAGCTTTCTTT

j_call: TRBJ2-2
v_call: TRBV19
clone_size: -
d_call: TRBD1
cdr3_aa: CASRPKTGGFTGELFF
cdr3_nt: TGTGCCAGTAGACCTAAAACAGGGGGCTTCACCGGGGAGCTGTTTTTT

j_call: TRBJ1-5
v_call: TRBV2
clone_size: -
d_call: TRBD1
cdr3_aa: CASSGTGVLVQPQHF
cdr3_nt: TGTGCCAGCAGTGGCACAGGGGTTCTTGTTCAGCCCCAGCATTTT

j_call: TRBJ2-7
v_call: TRBV7-9
clone_size: -
d_call: -
cdr3_aa: CASSKGVASRIHEQYF
cdr3_nt: TGTGCCAGCAGCAAGGGGGTAGCGAGCAGGATCCACGAGCAGTACTTC

j_call: TRBJ2-5
v_call: TRBV30
clone_size: -
d_call: TRBD2
cdr3_aa: CAWVEGLARETQYF
cdr3_nt: TGTGCCTGGGTTGAGGGACTAGCGAGAGAGACCCAGTACTTC

j_call: TRBJ2-5
v_call: TRBV7-9
clone_size: -
d_call: TRBD2
cdr3_aa: CSSGRVQETQYF
cdr3_nt: TGTTCGAGCGGGAGGGTCCAAGAGACCCAGTACTTC

j_call: TRBJ2-7
v_call: TRBV6-1
clone_size: few
d_call: -
cdr3_aa: CASNSGSSYEQYF
cdr3_nt: TGTGCCAGCAATAGCGGCAGCTCCTACGAGCAGTACTTC

j_call: TRBJ2-7
v_call: TRBV2
clone_size: -
d_call: TRBD2
cdr3_aa: CASLLAEVTREQYF
cdr3_nt: TGTGCCAGCTTACTAGCGGAGGTAACTCGGGAGCAGTACTTC

j_call: TRBJ2-2
v_call: TRBV28
clone_size: -
d_call: -
cdr3_aa: CASSLGGRAFGGTGELFF
cdr3_nt: TGTGCCAGCAGTTTAGGGGGTAGAGCTTTCGGGGGCACCGGGGAGCTGTTTTTT

j_call: TRBJ2-1
v_call: TRBV27
clone_size: -
d_call: -
cdr3_aa: CASVRRESNEQFF
cdr3_nt: TGTGCCAGCGTTCGACGGGAGTCCAATGAGCAGTTCTTC

j_call: TRBJ2-2
v_call: TRBV6-4
clone_size: -
d_call: TRBD2
cdr3_aa: CASKQREGSTGELFF
cdr3_nt: TGTGCCAGCAAACAGCGGGAGGGATCCACCGGGGAGCTGTTTTTT

j_call: TRBJ2-5
v_call: TRBV6-1
clone_size: few
d_call: TRBD2
cdr3_aa: CASSATSGVGWGTQYF
cdr3_nt: TGTGCCAGCAGTGCGACTAGCGGGGTGGGCTGGGGGACCCAGTACTTC

j_call: TRBJ2-7
v_call: TRBV11-3
clone_size: few
d_call: TRBD1
cdr3_aa: CASSQARPVTGTGEQYF
cdr3_nt: TGTGCCAGCAGCCAAGCGCGGCCCGTGACAGGGACGGGGGAGCAGTACTTC

j_call: TRBJ2-1
v_call: TRBV4-1
clone_size: -
d_call: -
cdr3_aa: CASSQGGEAHYEQFF
cdr3_nt: TGCGCCAGCAGCCAAGGGGGGGAGGCACACTATGAGCAGTTCTTC